This T cell receptor (beta chain) was observed in a study of cytomegalovirus exposure and HLA in healthy donors. PCR primers comprised 60 Vbeta and 13 Jbeta primers. Data came from immunoSEQ multiplex PCR; TCRdb stores just in-frame clones and leaves some out. The data contain about 140,000 clones, 75% of them singletons. V lost 3 bases to trimming and J lost 4 bases; unmatched junction nucleotides: 6. The CDR3 covers 15 residues. Germline CDR1 is KGHSH and CDR2 is LQKENI. For this clone: Its target is unknown.

Study-wide results and caveats: Prior analysis indicated that the majority of TCR beta V segments exhibited productivity approximately 87% or approximately 30% of the time. Analysis performed later showed TCR beta chains linked to HLA being more clonally expanded than equally common others. Researchers catalogued over 150 TCR beta chains as cytomegalovirus-associated. Specificity for CMV antigens was confirmed in vitro for a few of the CMV-associated chains.

Sequenced: PBMCs. The sequence was obtained from a middle-aged man in good health and CMV-seronegative. The rearrangement joins TRBV18 to TRBJ2-1; 7 bases map to TRBD1. As DNA, the CDR3 is TGTGCCAGCTCACCGGGCCAGGGGGTATACAATGAGCAGTTCTTC. Translation gives CASSPGQGVYNEQFF.